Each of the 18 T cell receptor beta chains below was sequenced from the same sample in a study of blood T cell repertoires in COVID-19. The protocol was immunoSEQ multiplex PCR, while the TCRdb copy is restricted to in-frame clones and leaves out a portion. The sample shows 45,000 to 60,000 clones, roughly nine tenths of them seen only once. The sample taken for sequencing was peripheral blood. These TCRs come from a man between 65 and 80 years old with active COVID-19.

The CDR3 loop reads CASSDETSGTDTQYF. In nucleotides, the CDR3 is TGTGCCAGCAGTGACGAGACTAGCGGCACAGATACGCAGTATTTT. This chain links TRBV6-4 with TRBJ2-3; TRBD2 matches at 8 bases. Germline V lookup: CDR1 MRHNA, CDR2 SNTAGT. V shed 2 bases and J 1 base; nucleotides not matched to a gene: 2. This CDR3 has 15 amino acids.

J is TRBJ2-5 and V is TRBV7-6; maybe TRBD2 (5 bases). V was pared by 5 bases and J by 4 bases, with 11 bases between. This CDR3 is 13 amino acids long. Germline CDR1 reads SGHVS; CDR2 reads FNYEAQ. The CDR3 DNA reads TGTGCCAGCAGCACCATAGGAGGAGAGACCCAGTACTTC. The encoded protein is CASSTIGGETQYF.

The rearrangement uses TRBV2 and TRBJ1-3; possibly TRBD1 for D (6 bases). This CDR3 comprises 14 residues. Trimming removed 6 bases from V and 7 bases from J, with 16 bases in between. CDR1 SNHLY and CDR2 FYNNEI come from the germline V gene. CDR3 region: CASRGTSYRNTIYF. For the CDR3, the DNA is TGTGCCAGCAGGGGGACAAGCTACAGGAACACCATATATTTT.

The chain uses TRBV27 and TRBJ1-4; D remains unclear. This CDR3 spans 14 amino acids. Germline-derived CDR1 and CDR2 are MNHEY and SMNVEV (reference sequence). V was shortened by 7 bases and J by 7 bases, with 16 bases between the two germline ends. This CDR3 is CASKPGLIFEKLFF. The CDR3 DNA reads TGTGCCAGCAAACCGGGATTAATATTTGAAAAACTGTTTTTT.

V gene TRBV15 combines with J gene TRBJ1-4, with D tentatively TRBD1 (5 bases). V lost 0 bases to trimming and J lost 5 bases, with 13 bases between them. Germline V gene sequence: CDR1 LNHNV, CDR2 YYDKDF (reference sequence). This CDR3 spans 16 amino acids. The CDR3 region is CATSREFLGVNEKLFF. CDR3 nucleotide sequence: TGTGCCACCAGCAGAGAGTTCCTAGGGGTGAATGAAAAACTGTTTTTT.

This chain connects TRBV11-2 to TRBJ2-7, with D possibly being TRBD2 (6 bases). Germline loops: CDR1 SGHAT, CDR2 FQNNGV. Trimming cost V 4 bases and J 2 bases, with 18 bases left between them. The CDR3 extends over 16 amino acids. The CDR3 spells CASSSPTAGTPYEQYF. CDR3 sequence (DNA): TGTGCCAGCAGCTCGCCGACAGCCGGGACTCCCTACGAGCAGTACTTC.

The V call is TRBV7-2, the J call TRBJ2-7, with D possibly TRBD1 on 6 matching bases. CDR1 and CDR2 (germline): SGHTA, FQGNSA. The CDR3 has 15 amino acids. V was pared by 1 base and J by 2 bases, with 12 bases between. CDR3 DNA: TGTGCCAGCAGCTTAGGATCGGGACACACCTACGAGCAGTACTTC. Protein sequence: CASSLGSGHTYEQYF.

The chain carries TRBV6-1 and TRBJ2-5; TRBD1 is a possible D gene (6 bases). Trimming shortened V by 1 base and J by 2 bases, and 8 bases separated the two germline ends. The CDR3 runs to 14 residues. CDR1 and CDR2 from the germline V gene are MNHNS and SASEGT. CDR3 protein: CASSEVRGQETQYF. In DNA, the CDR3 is TGTGCCAGCAGTGAAGTTAGGGGGCAAGAGACCCAGTACTTC.

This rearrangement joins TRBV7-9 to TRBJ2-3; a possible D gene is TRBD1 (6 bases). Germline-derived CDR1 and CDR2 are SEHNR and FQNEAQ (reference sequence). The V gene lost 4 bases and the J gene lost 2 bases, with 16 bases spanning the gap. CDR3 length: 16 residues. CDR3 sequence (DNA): TGTGCCAGCAGCTCCCGGTACAGGGCCGCCACAGATACGCAGTATTTT. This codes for CASSSRYRAATDTQYF. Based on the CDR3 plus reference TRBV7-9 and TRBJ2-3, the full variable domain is DTGVSQNPRHKITKRGQNVTFRCDPISEHNRLYWYRQTLGQGPEFLTYFQNEAQLEKSRLLSDRFSAERPKGSFSTLEIQRTEQGDSAMYLCASSSRYRAATDTQYFGPGTRLTVL.

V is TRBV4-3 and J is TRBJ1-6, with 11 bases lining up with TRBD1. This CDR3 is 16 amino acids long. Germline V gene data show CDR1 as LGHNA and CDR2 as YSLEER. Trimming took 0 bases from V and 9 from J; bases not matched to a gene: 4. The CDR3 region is CASSQDGGTGGSPLHF. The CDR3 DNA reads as TGCGCCAGCAGCCAAGATGGGGGGACAGGGGGTTCACCCCTCCACTTT.

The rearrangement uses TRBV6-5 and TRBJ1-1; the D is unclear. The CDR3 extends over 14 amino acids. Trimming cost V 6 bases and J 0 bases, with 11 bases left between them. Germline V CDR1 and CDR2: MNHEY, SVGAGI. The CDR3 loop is CASSTRGVNTEAFF. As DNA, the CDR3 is TGTGCCAGCAGCACCCGGGGAGTGAACACTGAAGCTTTCTTT.

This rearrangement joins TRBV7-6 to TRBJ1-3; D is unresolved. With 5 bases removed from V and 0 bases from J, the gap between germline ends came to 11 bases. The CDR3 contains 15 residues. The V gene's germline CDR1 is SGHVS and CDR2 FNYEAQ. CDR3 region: CASSLGEGSGNTIYF. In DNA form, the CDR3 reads TGTGCCAGCAGCCTTGGCGAGGGCTCTGGAAACACCATATATTTT.

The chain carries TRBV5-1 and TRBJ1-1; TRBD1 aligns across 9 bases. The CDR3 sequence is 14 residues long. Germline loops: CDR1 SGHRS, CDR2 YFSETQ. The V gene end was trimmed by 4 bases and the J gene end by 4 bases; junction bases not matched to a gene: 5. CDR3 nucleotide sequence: TGCGCCAGCAGCCAGACAGGGGGTGGCACTGAAGCTTTCTTT. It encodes CASSQTGGGTEAFF. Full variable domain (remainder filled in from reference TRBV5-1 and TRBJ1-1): KAGVTQTPRYLIKTRGQQVTLSCSPISGHRSVSWYQQTPGQGLQFLFEYFSETQRNKGNFPGRFSGRQFSNSRSEMNVSTLELGDSALYLCASSQTGGGTEAFFGQGTRLTVV.

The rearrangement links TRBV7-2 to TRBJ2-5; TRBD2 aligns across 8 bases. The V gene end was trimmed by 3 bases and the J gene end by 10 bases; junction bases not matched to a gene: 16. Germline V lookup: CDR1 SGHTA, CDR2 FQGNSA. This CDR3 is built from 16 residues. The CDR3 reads CASSFAGGPDGKVQYF. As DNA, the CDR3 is TGTGCCAGCAGCTTTGCGGGGGGACCTGATGGAAAGGTCCAGTACTTC.

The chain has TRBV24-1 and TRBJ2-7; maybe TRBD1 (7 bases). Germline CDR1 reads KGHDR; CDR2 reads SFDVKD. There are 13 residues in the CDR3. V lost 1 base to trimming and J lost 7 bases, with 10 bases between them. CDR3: CATSDFQGGEQYF. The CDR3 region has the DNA TGTGCCACCAGTGATTTCCAGGGGGGTGAGCAGTACTTC.

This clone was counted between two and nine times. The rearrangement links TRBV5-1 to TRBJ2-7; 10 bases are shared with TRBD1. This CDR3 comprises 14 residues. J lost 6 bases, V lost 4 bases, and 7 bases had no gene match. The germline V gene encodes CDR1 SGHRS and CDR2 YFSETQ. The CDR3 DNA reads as TGCGCCAGCAGCCGAAGACAGGGGGCCGGCGAGCAGTACTTC. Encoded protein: CASSRRQGAGEQYF.

The CDR3 is CASSQDYRAGGNEKLFF. In DNA, the CDR3 is TGCGCCAGCAGCCAAGACTACAGGGCCGGCGGTAATGAAAAACTGTTTTTT. V usage is TRBV4-3 and J usage is TRBJ1-4, with TRBD1 as a possible D gene (6 bases). The CDR3 is 17 amino acids. V lost 0 bases and J 4 bases, leaving 15 bases between the germline ends. The V gene's germline CDR1 is LGHNA and CDR2 YSLEER.

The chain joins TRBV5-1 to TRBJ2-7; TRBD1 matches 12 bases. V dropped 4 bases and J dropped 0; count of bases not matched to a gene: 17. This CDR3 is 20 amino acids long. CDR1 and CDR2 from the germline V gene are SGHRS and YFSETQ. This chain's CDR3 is CASSLRVFPGQGAASYEQYF. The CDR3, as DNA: TGCGCCAGCAGCCTACGGGTTTTTCCGGGACAGGGGGCGGCCTCCTACGAGCAGTACTTC. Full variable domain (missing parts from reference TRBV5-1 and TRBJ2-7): KAGVTQTPRYLIKTRGQQVTLSCSPISGHRSVSWYQQTPGQGLQFLFEYFSETQRNKGNFPGRFSGRQFSNSRSEMNVSTLELGDSALYLCASSLRVFPGQGAASYEQYFGPGTRLTVT.